The rows below give T cell receptor beta chains drawn from one sample of a study of cytomegalovirus exposure and HLA in healthy donors. Some clones are missing from TCRdb's copy, which holds only in-frame ones; the method was immunoSEQ multiplex PCR. The sample has about 150,000 clones; about 70% are singletons. Sequences were obtained from PBMCs. Receptor source: a man aged 30 to 39 in good health and CMV-seropositive. The CDR3 runs from the conserved cysteine through the conserved F or W. D genes are given only for firm matches. Clone sizes are given selectively: once, few, many, or a class where the clone is expanded.

j_call,v_call,clone_size,d_call,cdr3_aa,cdr3_nt
TRBJ2-7,TRBV4-1,-,-,CASSQVSGQLYEQYF,TGCGCCAGCAGCCAAGTCTCTGGACAGCTCTACGAGCAGTACTTC
TRBJ2-7,TRBV7-2,-,-,CASSSTSGPSEQYF,TGTGCCAGCAGCTCGACCTCAGGGCCCTCCGAGCAGTACTTC
TRBJ2-3,TRBV11-2,-,-,CASSLGARPSTDTQYF,TGTGCCAGCAGCTTGGGGGCTAGGCCTAGCACAGATACGCAGTATTTT
TRBJ2-2,TRBV10-1,-,-,CASSESPGWGTGELFF,TGCGCCAGCAGTGAGTCACCAGGGTGGGGTACCGGGGAGCTGTTTTTT
TRBJ1-5,TRBV6-1,-,-,CASVPGVNQPQHF,TGTGCCAGCGTACCAGGGGTTAATCAGCCCCAGCATTTT
TRBJ2-3,TRBV11-3,-,-,CASILAGSSDTQYF,TGTGCCAGCATCCTGGCGGGATCGTCAGATACGCAGTATTTT
TRBJ1-1,TRBV7-8,-,TRBD1,CASSVLTGETEAFF,TGTGCCAGCAGCGTATTAACAGGGGAAACTGAAGCTTTCTTT
TRBJ1-4,TRBV10-3,few,-,CAISARGDNEKLFF,TGTGCCATCAGTGCCCGGGGGGATAATGAAAAACTGTTTTTT
TRBJ2-7,TRBV12-5,-,TRBD1,CASGPGQGLKYF,TGTGCTAGTGGTCCCGGACAGGGTTTGAAGTACTTC
TRBJ1-4,TRBV19,-,TRBD1,CATTGGDATNEKLFF,TGTGCGACCACAGGGGGGGACGCAACTAATGAAAAACTGTTTTTT
TRBJ2-7,TRBV7-8,-,-,CASSLTTFGVAYEQYF,TGTGCCAGCAGCTTAACAACCTTTGGAGTCGCCTACGAGCAGTACTTC
TRBJ2-7,TRBV10-3,-,TRBD2,CAVVAGEYEQYF,TGTGCCGTAGTAGCGGGAGAGTACGAGCAGTACTTC
TRBJ2-2,TRBV28,-,-,CASTRTNTGELFF,TGTGCCAGCACCAGGACGAACACCGGGGAGCTGTTTTTT
TRBJ2-7,TRBV7-2,few,TRBD1,CASSFRETGAAGEQYF,TGTGCCAGCAGCTTCCGCGAAACAGGGGCGGCCGGGGAGCAGTACTTC
TRBJ2-1,TRBV28,-,TRBD1,CASNHFRDRGYNEQFF,TGTGCCAGCAACCACTTCCGGGACAGGGGGTACAATGAGCAGTTCTTC
TRBJ2-1,TRBV13,-,TRBD2,CASSPPGLAGGRVVREQFF,TGTGCCAGCAGCCCACCGGGACTAGCGGGAGGGCGAGTTGTAAGAGAGCAGTTCTTC
TRBJ2-2,TRBV7-9,few,TRBD2,CASSFGLAGVVGELFF,TGTGCCAGCAGCTTCGGACTAGCGGGAGTTGTCGGGGAGCTGTTTTTT
TRBJ1-3,TRBV6-5,once,TRBD1,CASSPTGDGNTIYF,TGTGCCAGCAGTCCGACAGGGGACGGAAACACCATATATTTT
TRBJ2-7,TRBV6-4,-,-,CASSRAANYEQYF,TGTGCCAGCAGCCGCGCGGCTAACTACGAGCAGTACTTC
TRBJ1-6,TRBV5-1,-,-,CASSLRGHDNSPLHF,TGCGCCAGCAGCTTGCGTGGACACGATAATTCACCCCTCCACTTT
TRBJ1-1,TRBV5-6,-,-,CASSFEGAAFF,TGTGCCAGCAGCTTCGAGGGTGCGGCTTTCTTT
TRBJ2-7,TRBV2,-,-,CASSEIAGENYEQYF,TGTGCCAGCAGTGAGATAGCCGGGGAAAACTACGAGCAGTACTTC
TRBJ1-2,TRBV5-5,-,-,CASSLLVQNNYGYTF,TGTGCCAGCAGCTTGTTAGTACAGAATAACTATGGCTACACCTTC
TRBJ1-1,TRBV11-3,-,-,CASSQRGLNTEAFF,TGTGCCAGCAGCCAGCGGGGATTGAACACTGAAGCTTTCTTT
TRBJ1-5,TRBV5-1,-,-,CASSLAGTDQPQHF,TGCGCCAGCAGCTTGGCAGGGACTGATCAGCCCCAGCATTTT
TRBJ2-1,TRBV28,-,TRBD2,CASSFSRRLAGGMDEQFF,TGTGCCAGCAGTTTCTCTCGCAGACTAGCGGGAGGTATGGATGAGCAGTTCTTC
TRBJ1-2,TRBV7-2,-,TRBD1,CASSPRVGSGTENGYTF,TGTGCCAGCAGCCCGCGGGTAGGCAGTGGGACAGAAAATGGCTACACCTTC
TRBJ1-2,TRBV6-5,-,TRBD1,CASSWTGPDGYTF,TGTGCCAGCAGTTGGACAGGGCCAGATGGCTACACCTTC
TRBJ2-1,TRBV5-1,-,TRBD2,CASGSLAGVREQFF,TGCGCCAGTGGCTCGCTAGCGGGAGTAAGAGAGCAGTTCTTC
TRBJ1-1,TRBV19,few,TRBD1,CASTLLRDRGYEAFF,TGTGCCAGTACCTTACTCCGGGACAGGGGGTATGAAGCTTTCTTT
TRBJ2-2,TRBV12-5,-,TRBD2,CASRREWAGELFF,TGTGCTAGTCGGCGGGAGTGGGCCGGGGAGCTGTTTTTT
TRBJ2-3,TRBV27,-,-,CASSSSGDTQYF,TGTGCCAGCAGTTCCTCCGGGGATACGCAGTATTTT
TRBJ2-3,TRBV6-1,-,TRBD2,CASSEQAGVTDTQYF,TGTGCCAGCAGTGAACAGGCGGGAGTAACAGATACGCAGTATTTT
TRBJ2-3,TRBV27,-,-,CASSSPRSDTQYF,TGTGCCAGCAGTTCGCCTCGGTCAGATACGCAGTATTTT
TRBJ1-4,TRBV7-9,-,-,CASSRIGTPPREKLFF,TGTGCCAGCAGCCGAATAGGGACACCACCTAGGGAAAAACTGTTTTTT
TRBJ2-7,TRBV6-1,few,-,CAKKGASRVRYEQYF,TGTGCCAAAAAGGGAGCATCCCGGGTACGCTACGAGCAGTACTTC
TRBJ2-7,TRBV27,-,-,CASSYASHTGEQYF,TGTGCCAGCAGTTACGCGTCCCATACGGGCGAGCAGTACTTC
TRBJ2-7,TRBV27,-,-,CASSFRGTYEQYF,TGTGCCAGCAGTTTCCGGGGAACCTACGAGCAGTACTTC
TRBJ2-1,TRBV10-2,-,TRBD2,CASMSREGHDEQFF,TGCGCCAGCATGTCAAGGGAGGGCCACGATGAGCAGTTCTTC
TRBJ2-1,TRBV10-1,-,-,CASSRGSYNEQFF,TGCGCCAGCAGTCGAGGCTCCTACAATGAGCAGTTCTTC
TRBJ2-7,TRBV4-2,few,-,CASSQDRGGAYEQYF,TGTGCCAGCAGCCAAGATAGGGGCGGTGCCTACGAGCAGTACTTC
TRBJ2-3,TRBV6-5,-,TRBD2,CASSYWRESGTDTQYF,TGTGCCAGCAGTTACTGGCGGGAGAGTGGCACAGATACGCAGTATTTT
TRBJ2-7,TRBV27,few,-,CASSPGTVRYEQYF,TGTGCCAGCAGTCCGGGGACTGTGAGGTACGAGCAGTACTTC
TRBJ2-7,TRBV25-1,-,-,CASMNRLHEQYF,TGTGCCAGCATGAACAGGCTCCACGAGCAGTACTTC
TRBJ2-2,TRBV7-3,-,-,CASTDRPNTGELFF,TGTGCCAGCACCGACAGACCGAACACCGGGGAGCTGTTTTTT
TRBJ2-1,TRBV9,-,TRBD1,CASSEKRTGGSYNEQFF,TGTGCCAGCAGCGAGAAGAGAACAGGGGGCTCCTACAATGAGCAGTTCTTC
TRBJ1-5,TRBV27,-,-,CASSYRRGEPQHF,TGTGCCAGCAGTTACCGCAGGGGCGAGCCCCAGCATTTT
TRBJ1-3,TRBV4-2,-,-,CASSQDLAEWGNTIYF,TGTGCCAGCAGCCAAGACCTCGCGGAATGGGGAAACACCATATATTTT
TRBJ2-3,TRBV5-1,-,TRBD1,CASSMDRGLSDTQYF,TGCGCCAGCAGCATGGACAGGGGATTGTCAGATACGCAGTATTTT
TRBJ2-5,TRBV7-9,-,TRBD1,CASSPSQGPETQYF,TGTGCCAGCAGCCCTTCACAGGGGCCAGAGACCCAGTACTTC
TRBJ1-5,TRBV21-1,-,-,CASSKGVGQGAGTGNQPQHF,-
TRBJ1-4,TRBV4-1,-,-,CASSHEGLWFF,TGCGCCAGCAGCCACGAGGGTCTTTGGTTTTTT
TRBJ2-1,TRBV5-6,-,TRBD2,CASSLAGGGGGNEQFF,TGTGCCAGCAGCTTGGCCGGGGGGGGAGGCGGGAATGAGCAGTTCTTC
TRBJ2-2,TRBV7-7,-,-,CASSPSGASTGELFF,TGTGCTAGCAGCCCCTCAGGGGCAAGCACCGGGGAGCTGTTTTTT
TRBJ1-2,TRBV5-1,-,-,CASSLGAGYGYTF,TGCGCCAGCAGCTTGGGGGCAGGCTATGGCTACACCTTC
TRBJ2-1,TRBV6-6,-,TRBD2,CASRWREGFNEQFF,TGTGCCAGCAGGTGGCGGGAGGGGTTCAATGAGCAGTTCTTC
TRBJ2-7,TRBV10-1,-,TRBD1,CASSPDREERREQYF,TGCGCCAGCAGTCCCGACAGGGAAGAGCGTAGGGAGCAGTACTTC
TRBJ2-7,TRBV10-1,-,TRBD2,CASSATSGIVEQYF,TGCGCCAGCAGTGCAACTAGCGGGATTGTCGAGCAGTACTTC